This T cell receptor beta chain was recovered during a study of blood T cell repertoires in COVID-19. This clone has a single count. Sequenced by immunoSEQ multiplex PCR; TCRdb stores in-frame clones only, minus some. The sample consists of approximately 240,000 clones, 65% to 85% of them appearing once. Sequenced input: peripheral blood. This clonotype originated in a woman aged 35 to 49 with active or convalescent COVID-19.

The CDR3 DNA reads TGTGCCAGCACCTCAACCGGGACTAGCCTCAATACGCAGTATTTT. The encoded protein is CASTSTGTSLNTQYF. V is TRBV5-4 and J is TRBJ2-3, with TRBD2 matching 9 bases. The junction had 12 bases not matched to a gene; V was cut back by 6 bases and J by 7 bases. The germline gives CDR1 SGHNT, CDR2 YYREEE (reference sequence). The CDR3 runs to 15 residues.